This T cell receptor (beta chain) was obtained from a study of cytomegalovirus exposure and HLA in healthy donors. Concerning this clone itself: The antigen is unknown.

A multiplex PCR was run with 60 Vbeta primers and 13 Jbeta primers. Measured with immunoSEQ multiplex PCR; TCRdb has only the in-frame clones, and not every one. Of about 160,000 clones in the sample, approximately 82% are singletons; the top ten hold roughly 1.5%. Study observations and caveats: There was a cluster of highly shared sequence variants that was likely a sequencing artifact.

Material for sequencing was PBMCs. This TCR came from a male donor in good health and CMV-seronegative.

CDR3 bases: TGTGCCTGGCATCCGGGACAGGGAGAGACTGAAGCTTTCTTT. This sequence encodes CAWHPGQGETEAFF. This chain connects TRBV30 to TRBJ1-1, with 9 bases fitting TRBD1. With 5 bases clipped from V and 5 bases from J, the junction kept 9 bases outside the gene matches. Germline loops: CDR1 GTSNPN, CDR2 SVGIG (reference sequence). This CDR3 is built from 14 residues.